A selection of T cell receptor beta chains follows, all from one sample in a study of blood T cell repertoires in COVID-19. Assay: immunoSEQ multiplex PCR; the TCRdb copy retains only in-frame clones and omits some. This sample has about 190,000 clones, with around 86% found just once. The sample was peripheral blood. These receptors originate from a man aged 35-49 years with acute or convalescent COVID-19. Both conserved end residues are part of each CDR3. D genes are given only for firm matches. Where a row states a size, it is once, few, many or the class of an expanded clone; other rows omit it.

V	size	D	J	DNA	CDR3
TRBV20-1	.	.	TRBJ1-5	TGCAGTGCAGGCGGGTATCAGCCCCAGCATTTT	CSAGGYQPQHF
TRBV6-6	.	.	TRBJ2-1	TGTGCCAGCAGTTACTCCCCCAGGGGCGCCTACAATGAGCAGTTCTTC	CASSYSPRGAYNEQFF
TRBV21-1	.	.	TRBJ1-6	TGTGCCAGCAGCAAAGCAAGCCTGTTTTCACCCCTCCACTTT	CASSKASLFSPLHF
TRBV7-9	many	.	TRBJ1-6	TGTGCCAGCAGCTTAGGAGAGGGATATTCACCCCTCCACTTT	CASSLGEGYSPLHF
TRBV7-2	.	.	TRBJ1-2	TGTGCCAGCAGAGAAAGCGGGAGGGGGATGGGTGGCTACACCTTC	CASRESGRGMGGYTF
TRBV15	.	.	TRBJ1-2	TGTGCCACCAGCAGAAGAGGTCCGTCCGAGTTGTGGGGGCTCCTTAACTATGGCTACACCTTC	CATSRRGPSELWGLLNYGYTF
TRBV28	.	.	TRBJ1-1	TGTGCCAGCAGTTTAACAAGCACTGAAGCTTTCTTT	CASSLTSTEAFF
TRBV24-1	.	TRBD2	TRBJ2-1	TGTGCCACCAGTGAGGGGCTGAGAGCGGGGGCTACGTACAATGAGCAGTTCTTC	CATSEGLRAGATYNEQFF
TRBV10-3	.	.	TRBJ1-2	TGTGCCATCCTTCGACAGGAGAACTATGGCTACACCTTC	CAILRQENYGYTF
TRBV12-3/TRBV12-4	.	TRBD1	TRBJ1-2	TGTGCCAGCAGTTTGGGACAGGGGACTGGCTACACCTTC	CASSLGQGTGYTF
TRBV6-2/TRBV6-3	.	TRBD1	TRBJ2-2	TGTGCCAGCAGTTACAGGACAGGGCCGAACACCGGGGAGCTGTTTTTT	CASSYRTGPNTGELFF
TRBV5-1	.	TRBD1	TRBJ1-1	TGCGCCAGCAGCTCGGACAGGGGGTTCGACACTGAAGCTTTCTTT	CASSSDRGFDTEAFF
TRBV29-1	.	.	TRBJ1-1	TGCAGCGTTGCCGGGGGGACCACTGAAGCTTTCTTT	CSVAGGTTEAFF
TRBV5-1	.	.	TRBJ2-7	TGCGCCAGCAGCTTGGCGGCGGGCTCCTACGAGCAGTACTTC	CASSLAAGSYEQYF
TRBV5-1	.	TRBD1	TRBJ2-7	TGCGCCAGCAGCTTGACCGGGACAGGGACCTCCGAGCAGTACTTC	CASSLTGTGTSEQYF
TRBV7-9	.	TRBD2	TRBJ2-1	TGTGCCAGCAGTACGTGGGAGGGATACAATGAGCAGTTCTTC	CASSTWEGYNEQFF
TRBV5-1	.	.	TRBJ2-5	TGCGCCAGCAGCTTAGGGGTCCAAGAGACCCAGTACTTC	CASSLGVQETQYF
TRBV5-5	.	TRBD2	TRBJ2-2	TGTGCCAGCAGCTTGAATGAGCGGGGGGGTTACACCGGGGAGCTGTTTTTT	CASSLNERGGYTGELFF
TRBV7-4	.	TRBD2	TRBJ2-1	TGTGCCAGCAGCTTAGGGCGTGGCGGGGGGGTCTTC	CASSLGRGGGVF
TRBV19	.	TRBD1	TRBJ1-2	TGTGCCAGTAGTATCCCCGGGACAGGGAACTATGGCTACACCTTC	CASSIPGTGNYGYTF
TRBV7-2	.	TRBD1	TRBJ2-5	TGTGCCAGCAGCTTAGACCCGGGACAGCCCTCGACCCAGTACTTC	CASSLDPGQPSTQYF
TRBV10-3	.	TRBD1	TRBJ1-1	TGTGCCACGATACCGGGACAGGTCTTGCCGAACACTGAAGCTTTCTTT	CATIPGQVLPNTEAFF
TRBV28	.	.	TRBJ1-1	TGTGCCAGCAGTCTAACTGAAGCTTTCTTT	CASSLTEAFF
TRBV5-1	.	.	TRBJ1-3	TGCGCCAGCAGCTTGGTGGGACTAAAGTACGGAAACACCATATATTTT	CASSLVGLKYGNTIYF
TRBV4-2	few	TRBD2	TRBJ2-3	TGTGCCAGCAGCCTCCGGACTAGCGGAAGCACAGATACGCAGTATTTT	CASSLRTSGSTDTQYF
TRBV14	.	TRBD2	TRBJ2-1	TGTGCCAGCAGCCCTCCCAGCGGGATAGCGGGGGGCTTGGGGGATGAGCAGTTCTTC	CASSPPSGIAGGLGDEQFF
TRBV18	.	TRBD1	TRBJ1-1	TGTGCCAGCTCAGTGGACAGGGGAACGGTAAACACTGAAGCTTTCTTT	CASSVDRGTVNTEAFF
TRBV19	.	TRBD1	TRBJ1-2	TGTGCTTGCCGGGACAGGGCTACTAACTATGGCTACACCTTC	CACRDRATNYGYTF
TRBV28	.	TRBD1	TRBJ1-1	TGTGCCAGCAGTTTTACTTTCCGACAGGGGGGTCTCACTGAAGCTTTCTTT	CASSFTFRQGGLTEAFF
TRBV5-1	once	TRBD1	TRBJ2-7	TGCGCCAGCAGCTTGGGTACAGGGGGCGTTACCTACGAGCAGTACTTC	CASSLGTGGVTYEQYF
TRBV11-2	.	.	TRBJ1-6	TGTGCCAGCAGCTTAGTAGGGGATATCTCACCCCTCCACTTT	CASSLVGDISPLHF
TRBV19	.	.	TRBJ2-3	TGTGCCAGTAGTATCCGAGGGGGGGCCGATACGCAGTATTTT	CASSIRGGADTQYF
TRBV3-1/TRBV3-2	.	TRBD1	TRBJ1-4	TGTGCCAGCAGTCGGTCCGGGACAGGGGCAGAAAAACTGTTTTTT	CASSRSGTGAEKLFF
TRBV5-5	.	.	TRBJ2-5	TGTGCCAGCAGCTTGGTGGCTCCCCAAGAGACCCAGTACTTC	CASSLVAPQETQYF
TRBV5-8	.	TRBD1	TRBJ1-6	TGTGCCAGCAGCGCCGGACAGGGAAATTCACCCCTCCACTTT	CASSAGQGNSPLHF
TRBV10-1	.	TRBD1	TRBJ2-2	TGCGCCAGCAGTGAGTCTGGCCTCATCGGACAGGGGGGCACCGGGGAGCTGTTTTTT	CASSESGLIGQGGTGELFF
TRBV6-5	.	.	TRBJ2-1	TGTGCCAGCAGTCAGCTTCGGAGCAATGAGCAGTTCTTC	CASSQLRSNEQFF
TRBV2	.	.	TRBJ2-3	TGTGCCAGCAAGAATAGCGAAGGTACGCAGTATTTT	CASKNSEGTQYF
TRBV9	.	.	TRBJ2-7	TGTGCCAGCAGCGCCGGGACACCCTACGAGCAGTACTTC	CASSAGTPYEQYF
TRBV9	.	.	TRBJ2-2	TGTGCCAGCCACCAAAGGGGCGCGGACACCGGGGAGCTGTTTTTT	CASHQRGADTGELFF
TRBV11-3	.	TRBD1	TRBJ2-1	TGTGCCAGCAGCACAGGGGTTGGGAATGAGCAGTTCTTC	CASSTGVGNEQFF
TRBV29-1	.	TRBD1	TRBJ1-2	TGCAGCGGTGGACAGGGGGCTGCGAATGGCTACACCTTC	CSGGQGAANGYTF